One and the same sample provided the 11 T cell receptor beta chains below, sequenced in a study of T-cell memory formation after mild COVID-19. Using its own MiXCR run on the 5' RACE reads, TCRdb lists one record per CDR3 protein. The sample records some 320,000 distinct CDR3 sequences, 14% being singletons. The material sequenced was PBMCs or a T cell subset sorted from them (not recorded which). Every receptor here comes from a man between 18 and 29 years old who had mild COVID-19 (a few samples of this study predate the infection). Cell type and time point are not known.

A few counts support this clonotype. The chain combines TRBV5-1 with TRBJ2-3; no reliable D call. Per germline, CDR1 SGHRS and CDR2 YFSETQ. Trimming cost V 2 bases and J 1 base, with 11 bases left between them. There are 15 residues in the CDR3. The CDR3 bases are TGCGCCAGCAGCTTTCTGGGATCTGGCACAGATACGCAGTATTTT. Amino acids: CASSFLGSGTDTQYF.

The chain couples TRBV7-3 to TRBJ1-1; D gene ambiguous. The germline CDR1 and CDR2 sequences are SGHTA and FQGTGA. Trimming took off 5 bases at V and 6 bases at J, with 7 bases between the two ends. The CDR3 is 11 amino acids. The DNA for the CDR3 is TGTGCCAGCAGCCCCGTTTCTGAAGCTTTCTTT. Translating gives CASSPVSEAFF.

This clonotype came up many times. V is TRBV4-3 and J is TRBJ2-3; TRBD2 is a possible D gene (6 bases). The CDR3 length is 17 residues. CDR1 and CDR2 (germline): LGHNA, YSLEER. V was trimmed by 0 bases and J by 1 base, leaving 14 bases between them. The CDR3 loop is CASSQDLPGGGTDTQYF. The CDR3 DNA reads TGCGCCAGCAGCCAAGACTTACCTGGAGGGGGCACAGATACGCAGTATTTT.

This clonotype was recorded many times. The CDR3 sequence: CASSLGTSGGETQYF. Written as DNA, the CDR3 is TGCGCCAGCAGCCTTGGGACTAGCGGAGGGGAGACCCAGTACTTC. The chain uses TRBV5-1 and TRBJ2-5; 11 nucleotides match TRBD2. The germline gives CDR1 SGHRS, CDR2 YFSETQ. The trim removed 4 bases at V and 5 bases at J, leaving 7 bases unmatched. This CDR3 has 15 amino acids.

The chain joins TRBV10-3 to TRBJ2-3; D unresolved. The CDR3 sequence is 13 residues long. Trimming pared 10 bases from V and 1 base from J, leaving 12 bases between. Per the germline V gene, CDR1 is ENHRY and CDR2 is SYGVKD. The CDR3: CATGPQGTDTQYF. CDR3 sequence (DNA): TGTGCCACAGGTCCGCAGGGCACAGATACGCAGTATTTT.

This chain uses TRBV6-2 or TRBV6-3 with TRBJ2-1; 7 positions agree with TRBD1. The germline gives CDR1 MNHEY, CDR2 SVGEGT. The V segment lost 6 bases and the J segment 7 bases; nucleotides outside the gene matches: 9. The CDR3 extends over 14 amino acids. CDR3 coding DNA: TGTGCCAGCAGCTCGACAGGGTCGAGTAATGAGCAGTTCTTC. Translating it yields CASSSTGSSNEQFF.

The chain uses TRBV7-2 and TRBJ2-5; 15 nucleotides agree with TRBD2. Per the germline V gene, CDR1 is SGHTA and CDR2 is FQGNSA. The CDR3 extends over 17 amino acids. The V gene end was trimmed by 1 base and the J gene end by 4 bases; junction bases not matched to a gene: 4. For the CDR3, the DNA is TGTGCCAGCAGCTTAGGGACTAGCGGGGGGGCCCCAGAGACCCAGTACTTC. Protein sequence: CASSLGTSGGAPETQYF.

V is TRBV4-3 and J is TRBJ1-4; D is ambiguous. V was shortened by 4 bases and J by 8 bases, with 17 bases between the two germline ends. The CDR3 totals 15 residues. Germline V gene data show CDR1 as LGHNA and CDR2 as YSLEER. Written as DNA, the CDR3 is TGCGCCAGCAGCCCCCGGGTAGAGGGTGGGGAAAAACTGTTTTTT. Its translation is CASSPRVEGGEKLFF.

CDR3 residues: CASSFRLAREETQYF. The CDR3 DNA follows: TGCGCCAGCAGCTTCCGACTAGCTAGAGAAGAGACCCAGTACTTC. V gene TRBV5-1 combines with J gene TRBJ2-5; 7 nucleotides agree with TRBD2. CDR3 length: 15 residues. In germline, CDR1 is SGHRS, CDR2 YFSETQ. The junction had 7 bases not matched to a gene; V was cut back by 2 bases and J by 3 bases.

This clonotype was seen more than once but under ten times. The rearrangement joins TRBV28 to TRBJ1-5; D uncertain. The CDR3 length is 13 residues. Trimming removed 7 bases from V and 5 bases from J, with 12 bases in between. Germline values: CDR1 MDHEN, CDR2 SYDVKM. Here the CDR3 reads CASTQFIYQPQHF. Written as DNA, the CDR3 is TGTGCCAGCACCCAGTTTATTTATCAGCCCCAGCATTTT.

This chain uses TRBV6-5 with TRBJ1-6; D gene ambiguous. Trimming left V 5 bases short and J 11 bases short, with 16 bases between. From germline, CDR1 is MNHEY and CDR2 SVGAGI. CDR3 length equals 14 residues. In DNA form, the CDR3 reads TGTGCCAGCAGTCTGACCCGGAGAGATACACCCCTCCACTTT. Protein sequence: CASSLTRRDTPLHF.